This T cell receptor (beta chain) was found in a study of blood T cell repertoires in COVID-19. On the study more broadly: Sites across the United States, Italy and Spain contributed samples from acute and convalescent COVID-19.

Generated by immunoSEQ multiplex PCR, the TCRdb table keeps only in-frame clones and is missing some. Of over 65,000 clones in the sample, approximately 86% are singletons; the top ten hold about 16%. V shed 6 bases, J shed 4 bases, and the junction held 7 bases outside the gene matches. CDR3 length: 15 residues. Germline-derived CDR1 and CDR2 are MDHEN and SYDVKM. The chain links TRBV28 to TRBJ2-1; 9 bases are shared with TRBD1. Sequenced input: peripheral blood. The origin of this receptor is a man at least 80 years old with active COVID-19. The CDR3 nucleotides are TGTGCCAGCAGCGCGCCGGGACAGGGATACAATGAGCAGTTCTTC. It encodes CASSAPGQGYNEQFF.